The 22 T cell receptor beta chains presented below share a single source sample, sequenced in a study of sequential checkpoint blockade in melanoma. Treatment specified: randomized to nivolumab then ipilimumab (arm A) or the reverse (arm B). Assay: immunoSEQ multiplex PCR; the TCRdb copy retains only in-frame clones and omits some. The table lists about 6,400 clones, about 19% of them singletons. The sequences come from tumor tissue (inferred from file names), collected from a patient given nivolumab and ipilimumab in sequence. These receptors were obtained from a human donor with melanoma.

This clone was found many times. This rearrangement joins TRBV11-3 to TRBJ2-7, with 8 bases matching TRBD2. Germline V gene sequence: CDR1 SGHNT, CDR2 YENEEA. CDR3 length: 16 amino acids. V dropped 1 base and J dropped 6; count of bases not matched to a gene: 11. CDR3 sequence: CASSLGPAGGKVEQYF. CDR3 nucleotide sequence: TGTGCCAGCAGCTTAGGTCCGGCGGGGGGTAAGGTCGAGCAGTACTTC.

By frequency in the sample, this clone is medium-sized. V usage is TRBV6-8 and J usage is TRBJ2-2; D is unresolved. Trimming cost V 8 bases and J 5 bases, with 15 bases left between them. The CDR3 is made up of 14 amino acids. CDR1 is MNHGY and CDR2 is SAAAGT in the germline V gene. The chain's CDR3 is CASSLFVGTGELFF. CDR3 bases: TGTGCCAGCTCCTTGTTTGTGGGGACCGGGGAGCTGTTTTTT.

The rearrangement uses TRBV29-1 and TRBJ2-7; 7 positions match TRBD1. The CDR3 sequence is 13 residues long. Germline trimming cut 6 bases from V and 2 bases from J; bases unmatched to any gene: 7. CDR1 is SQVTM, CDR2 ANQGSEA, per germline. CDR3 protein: CSVELGQTYEQYF. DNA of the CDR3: TGCAGCGTCGAATTGGGACAGACCTACGAGCAGTACTTC.

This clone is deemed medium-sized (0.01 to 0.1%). Here the CDR3 DNA reads TGTGCCAGCCTCAGCGGGGGGGCCGACGAGCAGTACTTC. Residues: CASLSGGADEQYF. This chain connects TRBV7-2 to TRBJ2-7; 10 nucleotides line up with TRBD2. The germline V gene has CDR1 SGHTA and CDR2 FQGNSA. The V gene end was trimmed by 8 bases and the J gene end by 5 bases; junction bases not matched to a gene: 6. The CDR3 consists of 13 residues.

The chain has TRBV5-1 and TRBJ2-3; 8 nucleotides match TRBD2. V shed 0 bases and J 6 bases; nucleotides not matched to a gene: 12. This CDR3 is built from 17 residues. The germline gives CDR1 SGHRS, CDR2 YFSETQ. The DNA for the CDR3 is TGCGCCAGCAGCTTGGCCGGCCTAGCGGGCGTAGGGGATACGCAGTATTTT. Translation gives CASSLAGLAGVGDTQYF.

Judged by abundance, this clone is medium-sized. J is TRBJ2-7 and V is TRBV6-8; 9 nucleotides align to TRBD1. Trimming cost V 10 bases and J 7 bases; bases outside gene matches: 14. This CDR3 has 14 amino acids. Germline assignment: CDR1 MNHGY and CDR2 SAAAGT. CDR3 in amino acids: CAIRLGQGGGEQYF. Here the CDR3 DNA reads TGTGCCATCAGGTTGGGACAGGGTGGAGGTGAGCAGTACTTC.

This CDR3 is CASSPGDGTADFYTF. The CDR3 DNA is TGTGCCAGCTCACCAGGTGACGGGACAGCAGATTTCTACACCTTC. The chain combines TRBV18 with TRBJ1-2; 7 nucleotides agree with TRBD1. This CDR3 spans 15 amino acids. CDR1 and CDR2 (germline): KGHSH, LQKENI. After removal of 2 bases from V and 10 bases from J, the junction contained 13 bases not matched to a gene. The entire variable domain, with the rest obtained from reference TRBV18 and TRBJ1-2, is as follows: NAGVMQNPRHLVRRRGQEARLRCSPMKGHSHVYWYRQLPEEGLKFMVYLQKENIIDESGMPKERFSAEFPKEGPSILRIQQVVRGDSAAYFCASSPGDGTADFYTFGSGTRLTVV.

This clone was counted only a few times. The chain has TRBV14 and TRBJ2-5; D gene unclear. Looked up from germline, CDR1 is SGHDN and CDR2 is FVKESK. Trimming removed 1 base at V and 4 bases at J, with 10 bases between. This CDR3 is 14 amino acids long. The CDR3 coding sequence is TGTGCCAGCAGCCAAGTGAACCCCTCAGAGACCCAGTACTTC. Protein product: CASSQVNPSETQYF. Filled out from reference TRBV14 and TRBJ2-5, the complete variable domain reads EAGVTQFPSHSVIEKGQTVTLRCDPISGHDNLYWYRRVMGKEIKFLLHFVKESKQDESGMPNNRFLAERTGGTYSTLKVQPAELEDSGVYFCASSQVNPSETQYFGPGTRLLVL.

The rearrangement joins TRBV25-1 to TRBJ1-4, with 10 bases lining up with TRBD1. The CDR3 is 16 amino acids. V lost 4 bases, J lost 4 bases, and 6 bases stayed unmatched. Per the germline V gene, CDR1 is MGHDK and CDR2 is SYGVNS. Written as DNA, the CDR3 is TGTGCCAGCAGTGTTGGACAGGGGGTCCTTAATGAAAAACTGTTTTTT. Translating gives CASSVGQGVLNEKLFF.

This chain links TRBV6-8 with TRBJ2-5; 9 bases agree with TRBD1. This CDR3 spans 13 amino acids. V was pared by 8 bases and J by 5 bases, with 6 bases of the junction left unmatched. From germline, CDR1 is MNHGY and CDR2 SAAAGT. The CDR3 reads CASQSQGAETQYF. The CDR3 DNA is TGTGCCAGCCAGTCACAGGGGGCTGAGACCCAGTACTTC.

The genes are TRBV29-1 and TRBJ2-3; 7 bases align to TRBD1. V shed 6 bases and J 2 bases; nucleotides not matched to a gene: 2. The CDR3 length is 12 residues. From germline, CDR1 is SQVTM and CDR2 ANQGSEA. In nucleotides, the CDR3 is TGCAGCGTACAGGGGCACACAGATACGCAGTATTTT. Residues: CSVQGHTDTQYF.

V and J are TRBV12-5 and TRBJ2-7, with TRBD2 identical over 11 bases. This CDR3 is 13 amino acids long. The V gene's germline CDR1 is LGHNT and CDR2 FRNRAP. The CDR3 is CASNLAGGYEQYF. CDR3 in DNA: TGTGCCAGCAACCTAGCGGGGGGCTACGAGCAGTACTTC.

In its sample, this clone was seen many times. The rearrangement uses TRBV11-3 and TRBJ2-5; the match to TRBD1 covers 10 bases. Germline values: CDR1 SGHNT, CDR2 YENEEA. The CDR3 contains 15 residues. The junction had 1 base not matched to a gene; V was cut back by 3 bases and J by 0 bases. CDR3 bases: TGTGCCAGCAGCTTGGGACAGGGGTACCAAGAGACCCAGTACTTC. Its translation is CASSLGQGYQETQYF. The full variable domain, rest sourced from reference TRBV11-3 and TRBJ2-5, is EAGVVQSPRYKIIEKKQPVAFWCNPISGHNTLYWYLQNLGQGPELLIRYENEEAVDDSQLPKDRFSAERLKGVDSTLKIQPAELGDSAVYLCASSLGQGYQETQYFGPGTRLLVL.

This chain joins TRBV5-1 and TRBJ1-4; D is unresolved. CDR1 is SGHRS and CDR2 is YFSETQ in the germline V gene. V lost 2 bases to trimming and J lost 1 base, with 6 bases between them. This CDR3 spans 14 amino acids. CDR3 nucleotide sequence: TGCGCCAGCAGCTTTCTCGAAACTAATGAAAAACTGTTTTTT. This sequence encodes CASSFLETNEKLFF.

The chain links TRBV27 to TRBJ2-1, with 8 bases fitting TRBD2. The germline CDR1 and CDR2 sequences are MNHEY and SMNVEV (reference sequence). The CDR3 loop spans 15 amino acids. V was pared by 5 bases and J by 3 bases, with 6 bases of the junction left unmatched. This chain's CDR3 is CASSLLADNYNEQFF. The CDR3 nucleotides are TGTGCCAGCAGTCTACTAGCGGATAACTACAATGAGCAGTTCTTC.

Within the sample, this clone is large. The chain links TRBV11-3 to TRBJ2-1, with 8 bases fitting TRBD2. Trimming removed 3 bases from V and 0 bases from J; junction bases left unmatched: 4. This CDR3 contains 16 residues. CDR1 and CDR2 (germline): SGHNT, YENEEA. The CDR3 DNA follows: TGTGCCAGCAGCTTGGGCGGGGGGAACTCCTACAATGAGCAGTTCTTC. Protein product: CASSLGGGNSYNEQFF.

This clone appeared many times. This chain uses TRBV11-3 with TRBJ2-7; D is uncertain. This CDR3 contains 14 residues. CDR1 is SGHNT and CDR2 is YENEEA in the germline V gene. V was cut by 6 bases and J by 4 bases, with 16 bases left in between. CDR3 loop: CASSKVMSFYEQYF. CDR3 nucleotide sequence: TGTGCCAGCAGTAAGGTTATGTCTTTTTACGAGCAGTACTTC.

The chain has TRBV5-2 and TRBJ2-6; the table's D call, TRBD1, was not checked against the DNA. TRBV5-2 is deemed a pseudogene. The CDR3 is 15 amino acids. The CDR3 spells CASTSTGAGANVLTF. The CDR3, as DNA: TGTGCCAGCACCTCGACAGGGGCTGGGGCCAACGTCCTGACTTTC.

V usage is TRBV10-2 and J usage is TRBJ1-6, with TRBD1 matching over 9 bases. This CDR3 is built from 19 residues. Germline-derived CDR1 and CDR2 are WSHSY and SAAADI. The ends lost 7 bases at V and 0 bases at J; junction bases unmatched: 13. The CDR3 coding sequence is TGCGCCAGCAAGCGGGACAGGGTCATAGGGAGCTCCTATAATTCACCCCTCCACTTT. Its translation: CASKRDRVIGSSYNSPLHF.

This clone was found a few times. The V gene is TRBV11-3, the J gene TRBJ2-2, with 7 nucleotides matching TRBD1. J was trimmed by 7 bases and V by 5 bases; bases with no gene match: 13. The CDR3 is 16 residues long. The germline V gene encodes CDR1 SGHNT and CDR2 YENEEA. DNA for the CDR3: TGTGCCAGCAGCCTTCGATTAGGGGGCTATATCGGGGAGCTGTTTTTT. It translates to CASSLRLGGYIGELFF. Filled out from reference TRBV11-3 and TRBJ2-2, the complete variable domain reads EAGVVQSPRYKIIEKKQPVAFWCNPISGHNTLYWYLQNLGQGPELLIRYENEEAVDDSQLPKDRFSAERLKGVDSTLKIQPAELGDSAVYLCASSLRLGGYIGELFFGEGSRLTVL.

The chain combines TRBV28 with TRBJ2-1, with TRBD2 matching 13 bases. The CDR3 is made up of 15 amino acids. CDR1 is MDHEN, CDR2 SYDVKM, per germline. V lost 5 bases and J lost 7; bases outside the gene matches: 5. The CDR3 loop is CASSSPTSGGNEQFF. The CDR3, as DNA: TGTGCCAGCAGTAGCCCGACTAGCGGGGGGAATGAGCAGTTCTTC.

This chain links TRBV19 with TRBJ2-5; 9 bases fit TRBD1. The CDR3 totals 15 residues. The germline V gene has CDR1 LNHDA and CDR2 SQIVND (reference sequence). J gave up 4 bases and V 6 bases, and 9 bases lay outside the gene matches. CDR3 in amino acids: CASSTTGGVPETQYF. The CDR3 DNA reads TGTGCCAGTAGCACGACAGGGGGGGTCCCAGAGACCCAGTACTTC.